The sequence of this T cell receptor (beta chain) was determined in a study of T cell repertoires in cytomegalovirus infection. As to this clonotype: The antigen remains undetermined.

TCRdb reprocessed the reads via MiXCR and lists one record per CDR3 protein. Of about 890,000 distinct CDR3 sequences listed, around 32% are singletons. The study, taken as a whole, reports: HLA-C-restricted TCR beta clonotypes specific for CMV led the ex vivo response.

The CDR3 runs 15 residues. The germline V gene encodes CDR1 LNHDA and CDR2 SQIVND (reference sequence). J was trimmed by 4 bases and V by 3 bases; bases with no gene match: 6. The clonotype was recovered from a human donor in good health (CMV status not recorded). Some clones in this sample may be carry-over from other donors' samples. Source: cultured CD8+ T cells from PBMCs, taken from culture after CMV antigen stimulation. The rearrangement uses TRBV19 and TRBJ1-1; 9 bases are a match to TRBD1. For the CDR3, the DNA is TGTGCCAGTAGTATCCCGGGACAGGGCTCCACTGAAGCTTTCTTT. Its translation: CASSIPGQGSTEAFF.